One sample yielded the 2 T cell receptor beta chains listed below, sequenced in a study of metastatic and nonmetastatic thyroid tumors. MiXCR re-clonotyped the PCR reads for TCRdb. This table holds some 83,000 clones, 12% found once. Thyroid surgery took place with no prior treatment in any patient. Source material: tumor tissue. Receptors originate from a female donor with papillary thyroid cancer or a benign thyroid nodule (not recorded which). Some clones in this sample may be carry-over from other donors' samples.

To note about this clone: The germline gene is not matched at one end of the junction; a read error may be the cause. This chain uses TRBV20-1 with TRBJ2-5, with 10 bases identical to TRBD2. This CDR3 spans 17 amino acids. From germline, CDR1 is DFQATT and CDR2 SNEGSKA (reference sequence). Here the CDR3 DNA reads TGCAGTGCTACCCTCGGGACTAGCGTCACAAAGCAAGAGAACCAGTACTTC. This gives the protein CSATLGTSVTKQENQYF.

The table lists this clone with many counts. With a much larger clone just one base away, this may be a read error. Other DNA sequences from this sample encode an identical CDR3 as well. The chain has TRBV5-1 and TRBJ1-5, with a tentative D call TRBD1 (6 bases). This CDR3 region has 15 residues. Germline CDR1 reads SGHRS; CDR2 reads YFSETQ. V lost 4 bases to trimming and J lost 5 bases, with 16 bases between them. The CDR3 spells CASSLGYRVHQPQHF. The CDR3 nucleotides are TGCGCCAGCAGCCTGGGATACAGGGTTCATCAGCCCCAGCATTTT.